The rows below give T cell receptor beta chains drawn from one sample of a study of T-cell reconstitution after alpha-beta-depleted transplantation in children. Each CDR3 protein is one row after TCRdb ran MiXCR on the PCR reads. The sample includes 200,000 to 250,000 distinct CDR3 sequences, 8% to 10% of them seen just once. Source: PBMCs from the stem cell graft donor, taken from the stem cell graft. All receptors come from a human donor who donated a stem cell graft to a child with acute lymphoblastic leukemia. CDR3s include the opening cysteine and the closing phenylalanine or tryptophan. The D gene is left open where the match is weak. Part of the rows lack a size; the others show once, few, many or a class for expanded clones.

d_gene,v_gene,abundance,j_gene,CDR3aa,CDR3nt
NA,TRBV12-3/TRBV12-4,many,TRBJ2-5,CASSFGGDSETQYF,TGTGCCAGCAGTTTCGGCGGGGACTCCGAGACCCAGTACTTC
TRBD1,TRBV6-2/TRBV6-3,many,TRBJ1-2,CASSLRDRGGRDYGYTF,TGTGCCAGCAGTCTCCGGGACAGGGGCGGTCGTGACTATGGCTACACCTTC
NA,TRBV6-1,NA,TRBJ1-1,CASAGDATLEEAFF,TGTGCCAGCGCGGGCGACGCCACACTGGAGGAAGCTTTCTTT
TRBD2,TRBV6-2/TRBV6-3,few,TRBJ2-7,CASKKSGASSYEQYF,TGTGCCAGCAAAAAGAGCGGGGCGTCTTCCTACGAGCAGTACTTC
TRBD1,TRBV24-1,NA,TRBJ2-5,CATSDPGQGGETQYF,TGTGCCACCAGTGATCCGGGACAGGGCGGGGAGACCCAGTACTTC
NA,TRBV21-1,NA,TRBJ2-1,CASSKILDPGDEQFF,TGTGCCAGCAGCAAGATCCTGGATCCAGGGGATGAGCAGTTCTTC
TRBD2,TRBV30,many,TRBJ2-7,CAWQRGTYEQYF,TGTGCCTGGCAGCGGGGGACCTACGAGCAGTACTTC
NA,TRBV5-1,many,TRBJ2-1,CASTINTGNNEQFF,TGCGCCAGCACGATCAATACAGGGAACAATGAGCAGTTCTTC
NA,TRBV9,NA,TRBJ1-1,CASSRGGADTEAFF,TGTGCCAGCAGCCGGGGGGGCGCCGACACTGAAGCTTTCTTT
NA,TRBV21-1,few,TRBJ1-1,CASSNPRRNTEAFF,TGTGCCAGCAGCAATCCCAGACGGAACACTGAAGCTTTCTTT
NA,TRBV12-3/TRBV12-4,many,TRBJ1-4,CASSRLGGTNEKLFF,TGTGCCAGCAGTCGGCTGGGGGGAACTAATGAAAAACTGTTTTTT
NA,TRBV6-5,NA,TRBJ2-7,CASSYGRTFTYEQYF,TGTGCCAGCAGTTACGGGCGGACTTTCACCTACGAGCAGTACTTC
TRBD1,TRBV30,NA,TRBJ1-6,CAWSVGGTGESPLHF,TGTGCCTGGAGTGTCGGAGGGACAGGGGAATCACCCCTCCACTTT
TRBD1,TRBV12-3/TRBV12-4,NA,TRBJ2-7,CASSLLLRDRGPYEQYF,TGTGCCAGCAGTTTATTACTCCGAGACAGGGGGCCCTACGAGCAGTACTTC
TRBD2,TRBV27,few,TRBJ2-5,CASSLSRTSGAETQYF,TGTGCCAGCAGTTTATCTCGGACTAGCGGGGCGGAGACCCAGTACTTC
NA,TRBV4-2,NA,TRBJ2-3,CASSQDPGGTDTQYF,TGTGCCAGCAGCCAAGATCCGGGGGGCACAGATACGCAGTATTTT
TRBD1,TRBV6-5,few,TRBJ2-7,CASSPTGFSYEQYF,TGTGCCAGCAGCCCGACAGGGTTCTCCTACGAGCAGTACTTC
NA,TRBV7-6,many,TRBJ2-7,CASSPYFPTDSDLHEQYF,TGTGCCAGCAGCCCGTACTTTCCAACTGACAGCGATCTCCACGAGCAGTACTTC
TRBD2,TRBV10-3,NA,TRBJ2-5,CAISKREGVAGEETQYF,TGTGCCATCAGTAAACGAGAGGGGGTAGCGGGGGAGGAGACCCAGTACTTC
NA,TRBV7-9,many,TRBJ2-3,CASSLVVEEDTQYF,TGTGCCAGCAGCTTAGTTGTTGAGGAGGATACGCAGTATTTT
TRBD2,TRBV5-1,many,TRBJ2-3,CASSRTSGATDTQYF,TGCGCCAGCAGCCGAACTAGCGGGGCTACAGATACGCAGTATTTT
NA,TRBV3-1,few,TRBJ1-5,CASSWMGGNQPQHF,TGTGCCAGCAGTTGGATGGGGGGCAATCAGCCCCAGCATTTT
NA,TRBV6-5,NA,TRBJ2-2,CASCYGAREVITGELFF,TGTGCCAGCTGTTACGGGGCGAGGGAGGTCATCACCGGGGAGCTGTTTTTT
TRBD1,TRBV6-2/TRBV6-3,many,TRBJ2-5,CASRDRDQETQYF,TGTGCCAGCCGGGACAGGGATCAAGAGACCCAGTACTTC
TRBD1,TRBV7-9,NA,TRBJ2-7,CASSRDRVSYEQYF,TGTGCCAGCAGCCGGGACAGGGTCTCCTACGAGCAGTACTTC
NA,TRBV18,NA,TRBJ1-5,CASSPGTINQPQHF,TGTGCCAGCTCTCCCGGGACCATAAATCAGCCCCAGCATTTT
NA,TRBV27,many,TRBJ1-2,CASTRGVGGSGGYTF,TGTGCCAGCACCAGAGGGGTCGGGGGTTCGGGTGGCTACACCTTC
TRBD1,TRBV11-2,many,TRBJ2-2,CASYRGRTGELFF,TGTGCCAGCTACAGGGGCCGTACCGGGGAGCTGTTTTTT
TRBD1,TRBV18,many,TRBJ2-7,CASSQTGGYEQYF,TGTGCCAGCTCCCAGACAGGGGGATACGAGCAGTACTTC
NA,TRBV20-1,few,TRBJ2-5,CSASPPSVETQYF,TGCAGTGCTAGCCCCCCTAGCGTGGAGACCCAGTACTTC
NA,TRBV12-3/TRBV12-4,many,TRBJ2-2,CASTPMQTGELFF,TGTGCCAGCACCCCGATGCAGACCGGGGAGCTGTTTTTT